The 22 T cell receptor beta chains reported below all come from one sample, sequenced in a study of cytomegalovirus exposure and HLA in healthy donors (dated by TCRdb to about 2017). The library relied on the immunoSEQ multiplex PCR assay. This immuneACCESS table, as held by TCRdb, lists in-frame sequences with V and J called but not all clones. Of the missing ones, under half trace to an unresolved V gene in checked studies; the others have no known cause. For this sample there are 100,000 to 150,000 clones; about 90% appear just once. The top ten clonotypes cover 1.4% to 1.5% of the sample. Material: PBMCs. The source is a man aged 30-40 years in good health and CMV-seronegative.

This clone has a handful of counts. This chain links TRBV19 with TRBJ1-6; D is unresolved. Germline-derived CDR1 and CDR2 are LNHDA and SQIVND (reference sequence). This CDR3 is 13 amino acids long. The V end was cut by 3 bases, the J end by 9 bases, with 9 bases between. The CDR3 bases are TGTGCCAGTAGTATTTCTGCAGGTTCACCCCTCCACTTT. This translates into CASSISAGSPLHF.

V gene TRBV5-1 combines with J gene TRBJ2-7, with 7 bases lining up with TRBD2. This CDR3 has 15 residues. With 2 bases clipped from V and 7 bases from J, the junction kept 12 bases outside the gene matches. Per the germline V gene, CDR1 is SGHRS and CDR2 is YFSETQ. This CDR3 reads CASSLVERGLDEQYF. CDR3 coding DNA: TGCGCCAGCAGCTTAGTAGAGCGGGGTCTTGATGAGCAGTACTTC.

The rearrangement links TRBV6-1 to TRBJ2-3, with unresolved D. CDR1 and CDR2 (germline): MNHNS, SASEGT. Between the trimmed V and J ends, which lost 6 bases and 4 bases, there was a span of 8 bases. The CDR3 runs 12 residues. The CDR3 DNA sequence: TGTGCCAGCAGGCCCTACCCAGATACGCAGTATTTT. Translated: CASRPYPDTQYF.

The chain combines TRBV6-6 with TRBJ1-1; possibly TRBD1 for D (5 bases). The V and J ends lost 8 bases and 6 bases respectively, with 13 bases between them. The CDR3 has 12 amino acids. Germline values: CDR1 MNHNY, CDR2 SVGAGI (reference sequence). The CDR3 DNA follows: TGTGCCAGCCTCGAATGGGGCGCTGAAGCTTTCTTT. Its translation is CASLEWGAEAFF.

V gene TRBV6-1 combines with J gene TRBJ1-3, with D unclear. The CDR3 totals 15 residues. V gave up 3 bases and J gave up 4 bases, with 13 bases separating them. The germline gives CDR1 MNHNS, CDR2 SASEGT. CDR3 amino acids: CASSDGGLTGNTIYF. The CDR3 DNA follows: TGTGCCAGCAGTGACGGCGGGCTGACGGGAAACACCATATATTTT.

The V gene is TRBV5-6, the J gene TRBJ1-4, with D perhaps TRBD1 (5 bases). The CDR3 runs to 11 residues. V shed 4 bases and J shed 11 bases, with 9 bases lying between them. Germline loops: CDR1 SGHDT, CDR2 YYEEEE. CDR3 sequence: CASSRGGKLFF. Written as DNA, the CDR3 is TGTGCCAGCAGCAGGGGCGGCAAACTGTTTTTT.

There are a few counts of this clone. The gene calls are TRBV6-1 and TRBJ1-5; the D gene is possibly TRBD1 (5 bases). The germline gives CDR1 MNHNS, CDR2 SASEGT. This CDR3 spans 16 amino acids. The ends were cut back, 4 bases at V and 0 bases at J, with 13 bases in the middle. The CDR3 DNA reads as TGTGCCAGCAGTGGGAAGGCACAGGCTAGCAATCAGCCCCAGCATTTT. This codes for CASSGKAQASNQPQHF.

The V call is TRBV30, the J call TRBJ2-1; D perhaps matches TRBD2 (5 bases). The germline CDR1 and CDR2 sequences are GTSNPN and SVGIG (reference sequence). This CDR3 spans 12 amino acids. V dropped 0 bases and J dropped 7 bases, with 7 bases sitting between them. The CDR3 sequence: CAWSVERNEQFF. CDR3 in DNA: TGTGCCTGGAGTGTCGAGCGGAATGAGCAGTTCTTC.

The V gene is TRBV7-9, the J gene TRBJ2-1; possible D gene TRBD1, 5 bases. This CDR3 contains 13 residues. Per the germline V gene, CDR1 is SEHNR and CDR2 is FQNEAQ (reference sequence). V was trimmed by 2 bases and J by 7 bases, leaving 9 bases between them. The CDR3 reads CASSLRGWNEQFF. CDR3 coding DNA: TGTGCCAGCAGCTTAAGGGGTTGGAATGAGCAGTTCTTC. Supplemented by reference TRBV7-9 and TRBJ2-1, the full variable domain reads DTGVSQNPRHKITKRGQNVTFRCDPISEHNRLYWYRQTLGQGPEFLTYFQNEAQLEKSRLLSDRFSAERPKGSFSTLEIQRTEQGDSAMYLCASSLRGWNEQFFGPGTRLTVL.

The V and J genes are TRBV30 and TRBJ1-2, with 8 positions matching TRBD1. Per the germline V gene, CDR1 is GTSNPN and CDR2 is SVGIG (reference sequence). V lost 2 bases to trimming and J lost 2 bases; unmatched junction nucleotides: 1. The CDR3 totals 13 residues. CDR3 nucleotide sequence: TGTGCCTGGAGTCGGACAGGGAACTATGGCTACACCTTC. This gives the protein CAWSRTGNYGYTF.

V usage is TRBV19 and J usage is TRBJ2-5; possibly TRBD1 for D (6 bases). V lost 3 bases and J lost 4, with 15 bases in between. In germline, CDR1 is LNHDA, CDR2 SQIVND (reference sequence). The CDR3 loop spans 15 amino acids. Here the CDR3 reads CASSMGAGPLETQYF. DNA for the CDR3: TGTGCCAGTAGTATGGGGGCGGGCCCCCTAGAGACCCAGTACTTC.

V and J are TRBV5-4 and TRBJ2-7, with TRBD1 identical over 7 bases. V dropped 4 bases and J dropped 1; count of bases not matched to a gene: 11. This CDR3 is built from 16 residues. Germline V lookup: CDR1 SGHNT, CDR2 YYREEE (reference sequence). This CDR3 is CASSPGRDRSSYEQYF. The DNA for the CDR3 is TGTGCCAGCAGCCCTGGCAGGGACAGATCTTCCTACGAGCAGTACTTC.

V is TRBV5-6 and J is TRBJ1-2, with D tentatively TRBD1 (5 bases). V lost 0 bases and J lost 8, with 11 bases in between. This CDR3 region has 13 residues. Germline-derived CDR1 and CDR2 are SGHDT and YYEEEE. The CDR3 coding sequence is TGTGCCAGCAGCTTGGATCAGGGTGCGGGCTACACCTTC. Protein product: CASSLDQGAGYTF. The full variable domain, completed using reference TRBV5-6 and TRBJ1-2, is DAGVTQSPTHLIKTRGQQVTLRCSPKSGHDTVSWYQQALGQGPQFIFQYYEEEERQRGNFPDRFSGHQFPNYSSELNVNALLLGDSALYLCASSLDQGAGYTFGSGTRLTVV.

The CDR3 sequence is CASSANRGAEYEQYF. As DNA, the CDR3 is TGTGCCAGCAGTGCCAATCGTGGGGCCGAGTACGAGCAGTACTTC. The V call is TRBV6-1, the J call TRBJ2-7, with D possibly TRBD1 on 5 matching bases. Germline V gives CDR1 MNHNS, CDR2 SASEGT. The CDR3 is made up of 15 amino acids. Trimming cost V 4 bases and J 4 bases, with 17 bases left between them.

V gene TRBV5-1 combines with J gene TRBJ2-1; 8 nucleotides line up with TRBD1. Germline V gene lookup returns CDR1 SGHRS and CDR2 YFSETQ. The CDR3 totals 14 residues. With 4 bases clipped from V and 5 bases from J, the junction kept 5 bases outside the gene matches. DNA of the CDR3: TGCGCCAGCAGCGGGGACAGGACGCACAATGAGCAGTTCTTC. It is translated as CASSGDRTHNEQFF.

CDR3 in DNA: TGTGCCAGCAGTCGAAGCGGGACGAACACCGGGGAGCTGTTTTTT. It encodes CASSRSGTNTGELFF. The chain employs TRBV6-5 and TRBJ2-2; TRBD2 agrees at 7 bases. V shed 5 bases and J 0 bases; nucleotides not matched to a gene: 3. The CDR3 covers 15 residues. Germline-derived CDR1 and CDR2 are MNHEY and SVGAGI.

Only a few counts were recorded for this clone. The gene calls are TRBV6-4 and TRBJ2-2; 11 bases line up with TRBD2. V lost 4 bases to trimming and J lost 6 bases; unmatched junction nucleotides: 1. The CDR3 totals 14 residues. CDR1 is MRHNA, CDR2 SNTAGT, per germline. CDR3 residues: CASSGTSGPGELFF. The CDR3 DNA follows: TGTGCCAGCAGTGGGACTAGCGGGCCCGGGGAGCTGTTTTTT.

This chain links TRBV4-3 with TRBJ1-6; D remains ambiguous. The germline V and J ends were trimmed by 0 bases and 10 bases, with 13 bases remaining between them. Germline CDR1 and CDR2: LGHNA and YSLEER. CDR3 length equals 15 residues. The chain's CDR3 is CASSQDWAVRSPLHF. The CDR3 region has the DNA TGCGCCAGCAGCCAAGATTGGGCAGTACGATCACCCCTCCACTTT.

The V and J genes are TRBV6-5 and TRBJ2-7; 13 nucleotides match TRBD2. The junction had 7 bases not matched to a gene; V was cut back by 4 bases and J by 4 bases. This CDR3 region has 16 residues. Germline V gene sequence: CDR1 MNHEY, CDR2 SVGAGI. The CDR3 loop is CASSLHRTSGRYEQYF. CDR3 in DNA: TGTGCCAGCAGTTTACATAGGACTAGCGGGAGATACGAGCAGTACTTC.

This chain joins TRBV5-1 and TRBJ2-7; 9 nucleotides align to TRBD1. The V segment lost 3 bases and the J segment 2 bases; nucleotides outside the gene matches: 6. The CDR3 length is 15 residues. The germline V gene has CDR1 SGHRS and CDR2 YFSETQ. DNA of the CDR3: TGCGCCAGCAGCTATCCGGGACAGGGCCCCTACGAGCAGTACTTC. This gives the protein CASSYPGQGPYEQYF.

The CDR3 loop reads CASGPGLGTGELFF. The CDR3 coding sequence is TGTGCCAGCGGCCCGGGACTCGGCACCGGGGAGCTGTTTTTT. The chain carries TRBV11-2 and TRBJ2-2; TRBD2 is a possible D gene (6 bases). V was pared by 8 bases and J by 4 bases, with 14 bases between. Per the germline V gene, CDR1 is SGHAT and CDR2 is FQNNGV. The length of the CDR3 is 14 residues.

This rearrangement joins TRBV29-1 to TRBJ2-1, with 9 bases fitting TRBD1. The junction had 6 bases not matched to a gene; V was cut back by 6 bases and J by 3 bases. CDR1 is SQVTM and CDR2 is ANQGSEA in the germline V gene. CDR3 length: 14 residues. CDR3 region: CSVRTGDYYNEQFF. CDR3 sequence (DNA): TGCAGCGTCAGGACAGGGGACTACTACAATGAGCAGTTCTTC.